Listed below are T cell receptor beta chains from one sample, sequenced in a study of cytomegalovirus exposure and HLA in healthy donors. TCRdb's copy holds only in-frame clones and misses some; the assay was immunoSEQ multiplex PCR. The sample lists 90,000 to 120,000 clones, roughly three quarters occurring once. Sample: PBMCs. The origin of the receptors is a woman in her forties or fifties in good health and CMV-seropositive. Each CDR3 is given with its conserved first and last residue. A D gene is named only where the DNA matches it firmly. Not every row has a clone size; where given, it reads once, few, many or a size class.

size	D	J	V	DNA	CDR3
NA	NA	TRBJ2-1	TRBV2	TGTGCCAGCAGCCTGGCCACCTACAATGAGCAGTTCTTC	CASSLATYNEQFF
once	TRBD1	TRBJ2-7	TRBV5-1	TGCGCCAGCAGCCCCTCCGGGACAGGGAGGGGATACGAGCAGTACTTC	CASSPSGTGRGYEQYF
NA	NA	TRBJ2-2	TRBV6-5	TGTGCCAGCAGTACTAGTAGTAACACCGGGGAGCTGTTTTTT	CASSTSSNTGELFF
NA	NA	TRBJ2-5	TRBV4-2	TGTGCCAGCAGCCAAGATAGGGGGACCCAAGAGACCCAGTACTTC	CASSQDRGTQETQYF
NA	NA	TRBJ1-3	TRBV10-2	TGCGCCAGCAGTGAGTCGGGAGGGGATGGAAACACCATATATTTT	CASSESGGDGNTIYF
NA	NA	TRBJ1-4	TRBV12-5	TGTGCTACCCCAGGGCCAACTAATGAAAAACTGTTTTTT	CATPGPTNEKLFF
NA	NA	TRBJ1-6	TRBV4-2	TGTGCCAGCAGCCAAGATTATACAGGGATGGGTTCACCCCTCCACTTT	CASSQDYTGMGSPLHF
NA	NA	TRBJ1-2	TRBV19	TGTGCCAGTAGTATAAGGACCCGGACGTCGGGGGTTATGGGCTACACCTTC	CASSIRTRTSGVMGYTF
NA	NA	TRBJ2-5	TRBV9	TGTGCCAGCAGCTACGGCGGGGACCCCCAAGAGACCCAGTACTTC	CASSYGGDPQETQYF
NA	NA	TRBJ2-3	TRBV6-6	TGTGCCAGCAGTTACGTAGACTGGTCGCCCACAGATACGCAGTATTTT	CASSYVDWSPTDTQYF
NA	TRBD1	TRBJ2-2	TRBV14	TGTGCCAGCAGCCGAACTCGGACAGGGTTTGGAACCGGGGAGCTGTTTTTT	CASSRTRTGFGTGELFF
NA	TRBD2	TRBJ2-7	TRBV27	TGTGCCAGCAGCTCAAAGGGACTAGACTCCTACGAGCAGTACTTC	CASSSKGLDSYEQYF
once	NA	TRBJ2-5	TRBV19	TGTGCCAGTGGGGCAGGTGAGACCCAGTACTTC	CASGAGETQYF
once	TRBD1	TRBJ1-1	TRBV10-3	TGTGCCATCAGTGAAGGGGACAGGGGGCCCACTGAAGCTTTCTTT	CAISEGDRGPTEAFF
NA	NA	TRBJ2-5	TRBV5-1	TGCGCCAGCAGCTTGCAGGGAGGAGAGACCCAGTACTTC	CASSLQGGETQYF
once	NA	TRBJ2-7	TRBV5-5	TGTGCCAGCAGCTTGACGGGTTTCTACGAGCAGTACTTC	CASSLTGFYEQYF
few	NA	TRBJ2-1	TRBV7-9	TGTGCCAGCAGCTCTGGGGTCGGGGAACTATCCTACAATGAGCAGTTCTTC	CASSSGVGELSYNEQFF
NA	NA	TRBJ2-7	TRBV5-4	TGTGCCAGCAGCTTGGGTGGGGCGTCCTACGAGCAGTACTTC	CASSLGGASYEQYF
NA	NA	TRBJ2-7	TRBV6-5	TGTGCCAGCAGTGATGGGGGGGCGACCTACGAGCAGTACTTC	CASSDGGATYEQYF
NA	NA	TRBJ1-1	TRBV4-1	TGCGCCAGCAGACTAACCCAGGGTGAAGCTTTCTTT	CASRLTQGEAFF
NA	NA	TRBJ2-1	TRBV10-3	TGTGCCATCGGGGGGGGGCCCCCCAATGAGCAGTTCTTC	CAIGGGPPNEQFF
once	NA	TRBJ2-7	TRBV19	TGTGCCAGTAGTATAGTTTACCCTGGAGGGGTCACGGAGCAGTACTTC	CASSIVYPGGVTEQYF
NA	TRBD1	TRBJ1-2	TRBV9	TGTGCCAGCAGCGCACCGGGACAGGGCTATGGCTACACCTTC	CASSAPGQGYGYTF
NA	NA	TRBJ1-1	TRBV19	TGTGCCAGTAGTATGCTGGGGGGGGCCGGTGAAGCTTTCTTT	CASSMLGGAGEAFF
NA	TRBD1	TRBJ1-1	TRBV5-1	TGCGCCAGCAGCGGTGACAGGGCTATAGGCACTGAAGTTTTCTTT	CASSGDRAIGTEVFF
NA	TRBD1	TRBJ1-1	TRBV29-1	TGCAGCGTTGTTGGACAGGGAAAGGGGACTGAAGCTTTCTTT	CSVVGQGKGTEAFF
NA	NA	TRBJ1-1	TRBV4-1	TGCGCCAGCAGCTATCGACAGTTAGATCGAACAGGGGAAGCTTTCTTT	CASSYRQLDRTGEAFF
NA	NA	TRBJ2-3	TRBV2	TGTGCCAGCAAAAGGGAGTCAGGCACAGATACGCAGTATTTT	CASKRESGTDTQYF
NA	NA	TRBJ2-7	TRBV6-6	TGTGCCAGCCTCGACAGCTCCTACGAGCAGTACTTC	CASLDSSYEQYF
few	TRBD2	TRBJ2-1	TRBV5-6	TGTGCCAGCAGCTTTGGGTCAGCGGGGGAAGAGCAGTTCTTC	CASSFGSAGEEQFF
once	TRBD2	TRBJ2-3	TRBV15	TGTGCCACCAGCAGAGAGGGGTCTAGCGGGGTAGGAGAAGATACGCAGTATTTT	CATSREGSSGVGEDTQYF
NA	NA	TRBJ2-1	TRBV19	TGTGCCAGCAAGGTTGGACAGAGTAACAATGAGCAGTTCTTC	CASKVGQSNNEQFF
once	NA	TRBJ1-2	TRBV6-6	TGTGCCAGCAGTTTGGAGGGGCTTCACTATGGCTACACCTTC	CASSLEGLHYGYTF
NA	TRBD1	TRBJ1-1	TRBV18	TGTGCCAGCTCATCGTCCGGACAGGGGCGGTTGGCTTTCTTT	CASSSSGQGRLAFF
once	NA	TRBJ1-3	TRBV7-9	TGTGCCAGCAGCTCGACAGACTCTGGAAACACCATATATTTT	CASSSTDSGNTIYF
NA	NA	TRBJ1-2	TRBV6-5	TGTGCCAGCAGTTACTCACCAGGGGACTATGGCTACACCTTC	CASSYSPGDYGYTF
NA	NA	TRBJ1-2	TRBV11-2	TGTGCCAGCAGCTTAACCCCCAGGGAGGACTACACCTTC	CASSLTPREDYTF
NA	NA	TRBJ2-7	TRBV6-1	TGTGCCAGCAGTGACAGGACAGTTCCCTCCTTC	CASSDRTVPSF
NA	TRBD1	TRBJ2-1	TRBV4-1	TGCGCCAGCAGCCCGAGGGGGCCCTACAATGAGCAGTTCTTC	CASSPRGPYNEQFF
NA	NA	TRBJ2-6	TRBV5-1	TGCGCCAGCAGCTTGGGAGGGCACTCTGGGGCCAACGTCCTGACTTTC	CASSLGGHSGANVLTF
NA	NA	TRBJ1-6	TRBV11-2	TGTGCCAGCAGCCCCGACAGGCTTACTAATTCACCCCTCCACTTT	CASSPDRLTNSPLHF
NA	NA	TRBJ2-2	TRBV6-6	TGTGCCGGCAGTTACTCGAGGAGTCCCGGGGAGCTGTTTTTT	CAGSYSRSPGELFF
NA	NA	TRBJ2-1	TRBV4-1	TGCGCCAGCAGCCAATCGGGACTGGCCAAATACAATGAGCAGTTCTTC	CASSQSGLAKYNEQFF
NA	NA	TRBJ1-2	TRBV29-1	TGCTCCCTAGGTGCGGGGGATGGCTACACCTTC	CSLGAGDGYTF
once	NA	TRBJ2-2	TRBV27	TGTGCCAGCAGTGAAGTAGTAACCGGGGAGCTGTTTTTT	CASSEVVTGELFF
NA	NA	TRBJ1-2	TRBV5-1	TGCGCCAGTGGAAGTTTTACGGGTACGAACTATGGCTACACCTTC	CASGSFTGTNYGYTF
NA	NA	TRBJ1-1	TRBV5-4	TGTGCCAGCAGCGCCCAAGGGGATACTGAAGCTTTCTTT	CASSAQGDTEAFF
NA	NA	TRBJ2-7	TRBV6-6	TGTGCCAGCAGCCTCGTCTACGAGCAGTACTTC	CASSLVYEQYF
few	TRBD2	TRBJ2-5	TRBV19	TGTGCCAGTAGCACAAACGGACTAGCGGGAGTGTTGGCGGGAGAGACCCAGTACTTC	CASSTNGLAGVLAGETQYF
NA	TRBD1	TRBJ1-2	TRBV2	TGTGCCAGCAGTCTCCGGGACAGGGCTCGATATGGCTACACCTTC	CASSLRDRARYGYTF
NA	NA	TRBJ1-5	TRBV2	TGTGCCAGCAGGAGTCTTTATAGCAATCAGCCCCAGCATTTT	CASRSLYSNQPQHF
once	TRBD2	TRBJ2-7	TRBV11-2	TGTGCCAGCAGCTTAGATGTCGCGGGAGAAGGCGAGCAGTACTTC	CASSLDVAGEGEQYF
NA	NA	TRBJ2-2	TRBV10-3	TGTGCCCTTGGGGGCGGGGGCGTCACCGGGGAGCTGTTTTTT	CALGGGGVTGELFF
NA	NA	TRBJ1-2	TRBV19	TGTGCCAGTAGTATCGCCAGGGGATATGATGGCTACACCTTC	CASSIARGYDGYTF
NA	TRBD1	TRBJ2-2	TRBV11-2	TGTGCCAGCAGCCAGACAGGGGTTGCAAACACCGGGGAGCTGTTTTTT	CASSQTGVANTGELFF
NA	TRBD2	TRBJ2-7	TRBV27	TGTGCCAGCAGTTTAGTCGGTAGCGGGGCAAGGGAGCAGTACTTC	CASSLVGSGAREQYF
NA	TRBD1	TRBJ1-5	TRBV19	TGTGCCAGTCATTTACAGGGGTGGAATCAGCCCCAGCATTTT	CASHLQGWNQPQHF
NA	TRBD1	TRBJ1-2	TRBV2	TGTGCCATAGACAGGGGCAGTGGCTACACCTTC	CAIDRGSGYTF
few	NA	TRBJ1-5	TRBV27	TGTGCCAGCAGTTTAGACGGGGATAGCAATCAGCCCCAGCATTTT	CASSLDGDSNQPQHF
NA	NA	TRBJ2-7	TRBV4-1	TGCGCCAGCAGCCAAGACGCAGCGGACGACTACGAGCAGTACTTC	CASSQDAADDYEQYF